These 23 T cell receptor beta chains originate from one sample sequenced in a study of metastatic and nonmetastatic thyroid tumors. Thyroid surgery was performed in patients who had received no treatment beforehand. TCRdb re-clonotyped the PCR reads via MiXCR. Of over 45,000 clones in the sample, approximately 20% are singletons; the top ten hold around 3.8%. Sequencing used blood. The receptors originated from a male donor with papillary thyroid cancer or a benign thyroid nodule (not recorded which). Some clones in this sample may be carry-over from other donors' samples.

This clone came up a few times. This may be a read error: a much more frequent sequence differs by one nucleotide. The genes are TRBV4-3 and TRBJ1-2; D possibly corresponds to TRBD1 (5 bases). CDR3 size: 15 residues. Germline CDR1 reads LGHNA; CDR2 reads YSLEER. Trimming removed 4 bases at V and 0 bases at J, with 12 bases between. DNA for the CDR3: TGCGCCAGCAGCCGAGGGACCGAAACTAACTATGGCTACACCTTC. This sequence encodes CASSRGTETNYGYTF.

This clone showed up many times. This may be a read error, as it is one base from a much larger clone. The chain's CDR3 is CASSESLAGGPYEQYF. CDR3 DNA sequence: TGTGCCAGCAGTGAATCCCTAGCGGGAGGTCCGTACGAGCAGTACTTC. The chain combines TRBV25-1 with TRBJ2-7, with 11 bases that match TRBD2. With V trimmed by 1 base and J by 4 bases, 6 bases remained unmatched. Germline V gene data show CDR1 as MGHDK and CDR2 as SYGVNS. The CDR3 runs 16 residues.

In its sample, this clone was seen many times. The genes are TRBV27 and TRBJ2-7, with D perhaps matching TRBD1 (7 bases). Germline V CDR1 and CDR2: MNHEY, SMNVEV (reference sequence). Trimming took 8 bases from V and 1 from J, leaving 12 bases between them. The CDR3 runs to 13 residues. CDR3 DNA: TGTGCCAGCTCAGGGGGGAGATCCTACGAGCAGTACTTC. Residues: CASSGGRSYEQYF.

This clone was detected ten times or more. The DNA for the CDR3 is TGCGCCAGCAGCTTGGAGGGGGAGCAGTACTTC. Translated: CASSLEGEQYF. The rearrangement links TRBV5-1 to TRBJ2-7, with D possibly being TRBD1 (5 bases). CDR1 is SGHRS and CDR2 is YFSETQ in the germline V gene. V was pared by 0 bases and J by 7 bases, with 5 bases between. The CDR3 sequence is 11 residues long. Full variable domain (remainder filled in from reference TRBV5-1 and TRBJ2-7): KAGVTQTPRYLIKTRGQQVTLSCSPISGHRSVSWYQQTPGQGLQFLFEYFSETQRNKGNFPGRFSGRQFSNSRSEMNVSTLELGDSALYLCASSLEGEQYFGPGTRLTVT.

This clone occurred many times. CDR3 coding DNA: TGTGCCAGCAGCTCGCGGACAGGGGTCACCGGGGAGCTGTTTTTT. Translating gives CASSSRTGVTGELFF. The chain combines TRBV7-9 with TRBJ2-2; 9 bases align to TRBD1. The CDR3 runs 15 residues. The V gene end was trimmed by 4 bases and the J gene end by 4 bases; junction bases not matched to a gene: 4. Per germline, CDR1 SEHNR and CDR2 FQNEAQ (reference sequence).

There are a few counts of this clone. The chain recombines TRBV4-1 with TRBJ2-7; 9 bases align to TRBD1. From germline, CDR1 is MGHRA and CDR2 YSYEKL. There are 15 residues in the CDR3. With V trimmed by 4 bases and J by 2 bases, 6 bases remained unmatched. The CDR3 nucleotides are TGCGCCAGCAGCCTAATCGACAGGGGGACCTACGAGCAGTACTTC. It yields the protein CASSLIDRGTYEQYF.

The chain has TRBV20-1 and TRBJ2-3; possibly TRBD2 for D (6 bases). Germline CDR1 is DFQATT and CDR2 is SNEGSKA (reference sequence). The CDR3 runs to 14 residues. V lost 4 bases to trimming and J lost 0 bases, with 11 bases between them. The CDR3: CSATLAESTDTQYF. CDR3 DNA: TGCAGTGCTACCTTAGCGGAAAGCACAGATACGCAGTATTTT.

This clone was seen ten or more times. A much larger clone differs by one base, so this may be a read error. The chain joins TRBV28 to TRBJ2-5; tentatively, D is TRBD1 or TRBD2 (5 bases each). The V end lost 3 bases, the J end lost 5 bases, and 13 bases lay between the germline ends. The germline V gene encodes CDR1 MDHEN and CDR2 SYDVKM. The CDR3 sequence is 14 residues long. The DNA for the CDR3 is TGTGCCAGCAGTTTCGGGGACGATAAGGAGACCCAGTACTTC. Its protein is CASSFGDDKETQYF.

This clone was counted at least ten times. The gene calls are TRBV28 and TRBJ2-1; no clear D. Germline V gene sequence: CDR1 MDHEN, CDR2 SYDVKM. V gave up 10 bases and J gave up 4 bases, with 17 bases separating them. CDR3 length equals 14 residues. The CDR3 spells CATRPPESYNEQFF. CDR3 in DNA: TGTGCCACCCGTCCCCCGGAGTCTTACAATGAGCAGTTCTTC.

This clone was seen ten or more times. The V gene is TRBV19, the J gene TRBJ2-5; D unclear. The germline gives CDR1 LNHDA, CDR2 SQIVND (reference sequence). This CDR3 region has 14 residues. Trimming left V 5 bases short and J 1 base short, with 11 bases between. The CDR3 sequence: CASSSPGTQETQYF. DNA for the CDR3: TGTGCCAGTAGTTCGCCAGGAACCCAAGAGACCCAGTACTTC. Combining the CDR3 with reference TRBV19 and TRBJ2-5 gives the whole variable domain DGGITQSPKYLFRKEGQNVTLSCEQNLNHDAMYWYRQDPGQGLRLIYYSQIVNDFQKGDIAEGYSVSREKKESFPLTVTSAQKNPTAFYLCASSSPGTQETQYFGPGTRLLVL.

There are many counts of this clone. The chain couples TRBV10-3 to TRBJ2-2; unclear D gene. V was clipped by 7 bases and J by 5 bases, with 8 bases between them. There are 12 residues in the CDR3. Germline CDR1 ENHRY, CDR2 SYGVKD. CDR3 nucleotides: TGTGCCATCAAAGAAGGTACCGGGGAGCTGTTTTTT. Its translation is CAIKEGTGELFF.

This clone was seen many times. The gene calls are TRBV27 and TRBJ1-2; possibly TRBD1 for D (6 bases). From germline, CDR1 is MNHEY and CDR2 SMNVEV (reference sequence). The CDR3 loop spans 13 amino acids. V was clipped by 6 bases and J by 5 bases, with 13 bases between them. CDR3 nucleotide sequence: TGTGCCAGCAGGGACAGACTCGGGTATGGCTACACCTTC. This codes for CASRDRLGYGYTF.

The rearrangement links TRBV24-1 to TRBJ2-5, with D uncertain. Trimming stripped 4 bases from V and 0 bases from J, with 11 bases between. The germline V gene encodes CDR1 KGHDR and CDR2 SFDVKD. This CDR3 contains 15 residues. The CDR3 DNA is TGTGCCACCAGTGAAGCCGACGGTCACCAAGAGACCCAGTACTTC. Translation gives CATSEADGHQETQYF.

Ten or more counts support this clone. CDR3 in amino acids: CSAKDEGAGGAFF. The CDR3, as DNA: TGCAGTGCTAAGGATGAGGGGGCCGGAGGAGCTTTCTTT. V gene TRBV20-1 combines with J gene TRBJ1-1, with TRBD1 matching 7 bases. The germline CDR1 and CDR2 sequences are DFQATT and SNEGSKA (reference sequence). With V trimmed by 4 bases and J by 10 bases, 12 bases remained unmatched. The CDR3 contains 13 residues.

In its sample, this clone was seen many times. Here the CDR3 DNA reads TGCGCCAGCAGCCCGGGACCAGTTGGCTCTGGAAACACCATATATTTT. Translation: CASSPGPVGSGNTIYF. V and J are TRBV5-1 and TRBJ1-3; possibly TRBD1 for D (5 bases). The germline V gene has CDR1 SGHRS and CDR2 YFSETQ. V dropped 4 bases and J dropped 0 bases, with 14 bases sitting between them. The CDR3 runs 16 residues.

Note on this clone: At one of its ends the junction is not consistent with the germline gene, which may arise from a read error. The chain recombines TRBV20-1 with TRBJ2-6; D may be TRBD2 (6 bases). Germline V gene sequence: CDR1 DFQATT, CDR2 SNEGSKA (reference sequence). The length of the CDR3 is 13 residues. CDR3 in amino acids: CSAPSGGANLLTF. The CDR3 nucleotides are TGCAGTGCTCCGTCCGGCGGGGCCAACCTCCTGACTTTC.

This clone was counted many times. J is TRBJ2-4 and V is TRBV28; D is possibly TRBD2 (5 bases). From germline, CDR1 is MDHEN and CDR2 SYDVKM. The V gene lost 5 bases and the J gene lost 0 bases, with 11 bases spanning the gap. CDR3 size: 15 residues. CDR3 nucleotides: TGTGCCAGCAGTCCCGCCGGGGTAGCCAAAAACATTCAGTACTTC. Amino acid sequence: CASSPAGVAKNIQYF.

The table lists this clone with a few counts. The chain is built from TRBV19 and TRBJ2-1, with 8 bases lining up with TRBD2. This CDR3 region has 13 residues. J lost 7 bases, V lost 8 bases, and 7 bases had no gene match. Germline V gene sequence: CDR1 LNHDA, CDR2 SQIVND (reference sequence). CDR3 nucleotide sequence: TGTGCCAGTTCCAGTAGCGGGATGAATGAGCAGTTCTTC. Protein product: CASSSSGMNEQFF.

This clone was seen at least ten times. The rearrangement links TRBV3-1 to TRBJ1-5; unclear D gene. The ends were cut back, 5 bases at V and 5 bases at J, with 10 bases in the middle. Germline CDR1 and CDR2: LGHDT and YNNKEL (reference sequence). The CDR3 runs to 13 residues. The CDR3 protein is CASSRRRDQPQHF. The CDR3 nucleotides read TGTGCCAGCAGCAGACGAAGGGATCAGCCCCAGCATTTT. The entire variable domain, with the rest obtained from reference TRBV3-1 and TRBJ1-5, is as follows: DTAVSQTPKYLVTQMGNDKSIKCEQNLGHDTMYWYKQDSKKFLKIMFSYNNKELIINETVPNRFSPKSPDKAHLNLHINSLELGDSAVYFCASSRRRDQPQHFGDGTRLSIL.

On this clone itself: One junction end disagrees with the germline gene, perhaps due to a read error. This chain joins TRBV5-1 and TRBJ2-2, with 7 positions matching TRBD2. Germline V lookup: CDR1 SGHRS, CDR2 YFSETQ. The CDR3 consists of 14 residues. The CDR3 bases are TGCGCCGGCAGCCGGGGGGTGGACACCGGGGAGCTGTTTTTT. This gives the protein CAGSRGVDTGELFF.

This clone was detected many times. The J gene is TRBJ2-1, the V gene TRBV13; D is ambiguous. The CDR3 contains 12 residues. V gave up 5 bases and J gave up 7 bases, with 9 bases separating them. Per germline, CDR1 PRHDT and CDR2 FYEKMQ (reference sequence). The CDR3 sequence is CASSLHPNEQFF. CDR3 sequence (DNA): TGTGCCAGCAGCCTACATCCTAATGAGCAGTTCTTC.

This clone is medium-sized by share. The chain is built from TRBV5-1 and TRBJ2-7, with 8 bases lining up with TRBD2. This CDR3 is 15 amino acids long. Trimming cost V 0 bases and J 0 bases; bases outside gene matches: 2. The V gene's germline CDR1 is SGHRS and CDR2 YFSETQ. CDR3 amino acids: CASSLAGTSSYEQYF. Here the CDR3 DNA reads TGCGCCAGCAGCTTGGCCGGGACTAGCTCCTACGAGCAGTACTTC.

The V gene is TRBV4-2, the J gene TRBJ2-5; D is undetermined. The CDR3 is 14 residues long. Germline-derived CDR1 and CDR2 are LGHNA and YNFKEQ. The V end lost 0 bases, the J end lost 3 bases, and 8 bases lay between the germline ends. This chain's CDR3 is CASSQDIKEETQYF. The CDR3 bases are TGTGCCAGCAGCCAAGACATTAAGGAAGAGACCCAGTACTTC.